This TCR beta chain was sequenced for a study of T cell changes during pregnancy in multiple sclerosis. The CDR3 sequence is 14 residues long. J was trimmed by 7 bases and V by 5 bases; bases with no gene match: 6. Germline V CDR1 and CDR2: SGHRS, YFSETQ. This clone was detected once. Method: immunoSEQ multiplex PCR; TCRdb's copy keeps in-frame clones and lacks some. The top ten clones hold 1.5% to 2.5% of a sample with about 100,000 clones, around 92% of them seen once. The receptor's source is a female donor with multiple sclerosis, enrolled in a pregnancy study. This sequence joins TRBV5-1 and TRBJ2-1; 10 positions match TRBD2. The input for sequencing was peripheral blood, taken after pregnancy. DNA for the CDR3: TGCGCCAGCAGGGAACTAGCGGGAATTAATGAGCAGTTCTTC. Translated, it gives CASRELAGINEQFF.